This TCR beta chain came from a study of blood T cell repertoires in COVID-19. Background on the study: Specimens from acute and convalescent COVID-19 originated in the United States, Italy and Spain. T cells, B-cell-depleted T cells, or PBMCs supplied cDNA or gDNA.

V lost 1 base to trimming and J lost 8 bases, with 16 bases between them. The CDR3 spans 15 residues. The germline V gene encodes CDR1 SGHRS and CDR2 YFSETQ. Some clones are missing from TCRdb's copy, which holds only in-frame ones; the method was immunoSEQ multiplex PCR. The sample shows some 120,000 clones, about four fifths of them seen only once. The clonotype comes from a man younger than 40 with COVID-19, enrolled during active disease. The chain links TRBV5-1 to TRBJ2-1; tentatively, D is TRBD1 (6 bases). Sequences were obtained from peripheral blood. CDR3: CASSLLGHKSHEQFF. The DNA of the CDR3 is TGCGCCAGCAGCTTGCTGGGACACAAGTCCCATGAGCAGTTCTTC.